Sequencing of this T cell receptor beta chain was carried out in a study of Graves' ophthalmopathy and Graves' hyperthyroidism. Ten or more counts support this clonotype. This CDR3 is 13 amino acids long. The germline V gene encodes CDR1 SGHRS and CDR2 YFSETQ. Trimming pared 5 bases from V and 6 bases from J, leaving 14 bases between. Beta-chain TCR CDR3 regions were amplified from RNA transcripts. HTBI-primed first-round RT-PCR preceded second-round multiplex PCR. One entry per CDR3 protein, called by TCRdb with MiXCR from the multiplex PCR reads. The sample has about 550,000 distinct CDR3 sequences, approximately 35% seen once.

The sample taken for sequencing was peripheral blood or thyroid tissue (not recorded which). The receptor's source is an adult man with Graves' hyperthyroidism. The V gene is TRBV5-1, the J gene TRBJ1-2; weak D call: TRBD1 (5 bases). DNA of the CDR3: TGCGCCAGCAGGTTACAGGAGAGTGATGGCTACACCTTC. Translation: CASRLQESDGYTF.